The clone carrying this T cell receptor (beta chain) was recorded many times. Its antigen remains unidentified. Because this beta chain is a stray read in a library intended to capture alpha chains, its abundance should not be given much weight. The CDR3 is 11 residues long. Between the trimmed V and J ends, which lost 2 bases and 4 bases, there was a span of 6 bases. Germline V CDR1 and CDR2: GTSNPN, SVGIG (reference sequence). This sample is part of a study of spatial heterogeneity in lung cancer. Study-wide points: Within tumors, counts of expanded alpha and beta TCRs tracked tumor mutation counts.

As to time point: sample taken at primary tumor resection. TCRdb used MiXCR to reprocess the 5' RACE reads, holding one entry per CDR3 protein. This sample has about 9,400 distinct CDR3 sequences; under 6.5% occur once, and the top ten carry around 10%. This chain links TRBV30 with TRBJ2-7, with D unresolved. The source is a male donor with early-stage non-small cell lung cancer. Material: lung tumor tissue, obtained at surgery. This chain's CDR3 is CAWSQEYEQYV. Written as DNA, the CDR3 is TGTGCCTGGAGTCAGGAGTACGAGCAGTACGTC.